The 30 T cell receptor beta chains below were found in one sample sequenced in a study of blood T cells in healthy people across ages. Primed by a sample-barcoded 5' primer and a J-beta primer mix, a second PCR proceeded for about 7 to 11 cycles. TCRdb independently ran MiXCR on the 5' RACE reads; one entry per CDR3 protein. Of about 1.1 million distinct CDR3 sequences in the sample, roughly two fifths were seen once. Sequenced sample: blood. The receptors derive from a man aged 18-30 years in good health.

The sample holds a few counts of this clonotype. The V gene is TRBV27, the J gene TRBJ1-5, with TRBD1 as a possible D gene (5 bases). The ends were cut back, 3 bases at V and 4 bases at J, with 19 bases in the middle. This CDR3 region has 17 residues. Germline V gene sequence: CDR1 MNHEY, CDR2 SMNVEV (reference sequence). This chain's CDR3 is CASSFRGGQGLNQPQHF. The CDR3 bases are TGTGCCAGCAGTTTTAGAGGCGGGCAGGGCTTAAATCAGCCCCAGCATTTT.

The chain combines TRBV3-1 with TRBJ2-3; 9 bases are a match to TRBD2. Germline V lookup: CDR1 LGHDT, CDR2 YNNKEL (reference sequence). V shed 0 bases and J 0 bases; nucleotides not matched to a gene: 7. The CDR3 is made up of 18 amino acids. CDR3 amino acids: CASSQDIRLAASTDTQYF. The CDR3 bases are TGTGCCAGCAGCCAAGATATCCGACTAGCGGCTAGCACAGATACGCAGTATTTT.

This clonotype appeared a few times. The CDR3 is CASSYSRVQYF. For the CDR3, the DNA is TGTGCCAGCAGTTACTCCAGGGTACAGTACTTC. The V call is TRBV6-5, the J call TRBJ2-7; possibly TRBD1 for D (5 bases). Between the trimmed V and J ends, which lost 0 bases and 10 bases, there was a span of 7 bases. The CDR3 is made up of 11 amino acids. Germline assignment: CDR1 MNHEY and CDR2 SVGAGI.

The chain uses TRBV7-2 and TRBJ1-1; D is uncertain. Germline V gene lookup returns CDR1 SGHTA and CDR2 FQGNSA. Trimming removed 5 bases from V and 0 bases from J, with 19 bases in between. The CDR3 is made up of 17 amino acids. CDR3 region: CASSPRSGWSMNTEAFF. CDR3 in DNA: TGTGCCAGCAGCCCCCGGTCGGGGTGGTCCATGAACACTGAAGCTTTCTTT.

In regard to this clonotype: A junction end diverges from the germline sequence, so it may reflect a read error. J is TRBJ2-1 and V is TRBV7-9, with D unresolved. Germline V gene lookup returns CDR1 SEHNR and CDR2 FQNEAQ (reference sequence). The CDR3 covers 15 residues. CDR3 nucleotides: TGTGCCAGCAGCACCGGCAGTCAAACCTACGATGAGCAGTTCTTC. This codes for CASSTGSQTYDEQFF.

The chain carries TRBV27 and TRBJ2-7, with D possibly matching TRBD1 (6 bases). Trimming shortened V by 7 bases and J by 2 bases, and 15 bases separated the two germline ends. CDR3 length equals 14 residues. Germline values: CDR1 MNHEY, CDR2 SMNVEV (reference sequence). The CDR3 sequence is CASTDRTPPYEQYF. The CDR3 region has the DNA TGTGCCAGCACCGACAGGACTCCTCCCTACGAGCAGTACTTC.

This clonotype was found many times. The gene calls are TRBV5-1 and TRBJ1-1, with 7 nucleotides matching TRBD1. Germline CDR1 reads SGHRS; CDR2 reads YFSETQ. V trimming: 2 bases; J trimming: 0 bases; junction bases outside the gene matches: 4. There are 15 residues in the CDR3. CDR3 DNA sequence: TGCGCCAGCAGCTTCCGGGACAGCATGAACACTGAAGCTTTCTTT. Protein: CASSFRDSMNTEAFF.

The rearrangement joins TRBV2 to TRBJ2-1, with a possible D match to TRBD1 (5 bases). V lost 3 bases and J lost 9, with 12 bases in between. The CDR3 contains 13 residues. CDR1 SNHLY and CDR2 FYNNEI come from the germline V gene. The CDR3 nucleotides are TGTGCCAGCAGTGACCTCCAGGGTGTTGAGCAGTTCTTC. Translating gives CASSDLQGVEQFF.

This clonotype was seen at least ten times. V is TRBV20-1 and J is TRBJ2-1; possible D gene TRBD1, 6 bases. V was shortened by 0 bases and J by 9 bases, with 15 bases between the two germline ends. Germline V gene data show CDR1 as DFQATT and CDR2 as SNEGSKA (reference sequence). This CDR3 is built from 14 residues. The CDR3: CSARDLQGTVEQFF. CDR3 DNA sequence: TGCAGTGCTAGAGACCTACAGGGTACGGTTGAGCAGTTCTTC.

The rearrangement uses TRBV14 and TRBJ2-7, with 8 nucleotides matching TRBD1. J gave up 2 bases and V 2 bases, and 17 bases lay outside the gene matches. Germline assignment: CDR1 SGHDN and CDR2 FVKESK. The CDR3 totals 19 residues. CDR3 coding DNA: TGTGCCAGCAGCCAACCCTCTGGAGCAGGGGGCGCGAACCCCTACGAGCAGTACTTC. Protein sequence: CASSQPSGAGGANPYEQYF. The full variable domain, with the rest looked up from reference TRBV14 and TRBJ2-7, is EAGVTQFPSHSVIEKGQTVTLRCDPISGHDNLYWYRRVMGKEIKFLLHFVKESKQDESGMPNNRFLAERTGGTYSTLKVQPAELEDSGVYFCASSQPSGAGGANPYEQYFGPGTRLTVT.

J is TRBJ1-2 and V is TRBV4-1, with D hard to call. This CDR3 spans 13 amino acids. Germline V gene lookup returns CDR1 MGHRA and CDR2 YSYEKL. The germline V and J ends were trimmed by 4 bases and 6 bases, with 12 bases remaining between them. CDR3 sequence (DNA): TGCGCCAGCAGCCTGACTCGGCTCGATGGCTACACCTTC. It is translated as CASSLTRLDGYTF.

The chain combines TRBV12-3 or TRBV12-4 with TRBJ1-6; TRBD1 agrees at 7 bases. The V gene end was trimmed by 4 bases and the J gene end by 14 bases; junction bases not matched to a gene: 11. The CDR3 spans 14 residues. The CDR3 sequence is CASSYGGGDMALHF. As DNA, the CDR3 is TGTGCCAGCAGTTACGGAGGGGGCGACATGGCCCTCCACTTT.

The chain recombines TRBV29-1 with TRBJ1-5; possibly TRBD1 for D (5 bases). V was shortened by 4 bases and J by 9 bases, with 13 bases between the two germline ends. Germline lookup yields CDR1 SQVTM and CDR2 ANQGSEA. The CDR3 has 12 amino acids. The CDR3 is CSVAKRDGPQHF. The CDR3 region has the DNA TGCAGCGTTGCTAAGAGGGACGGGCCCCAGCATTTT. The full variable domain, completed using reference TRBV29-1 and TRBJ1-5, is SAVISQKPSRDICQRGTSLTIQCQVDSQVTMMFWYRQQPGQSLTLIATANQGSEATYESGFVIDKFPISRPNLTFSTLTVSNMSPEDSSIYLCSVAKRDGPQHFGDGTRLSIL.

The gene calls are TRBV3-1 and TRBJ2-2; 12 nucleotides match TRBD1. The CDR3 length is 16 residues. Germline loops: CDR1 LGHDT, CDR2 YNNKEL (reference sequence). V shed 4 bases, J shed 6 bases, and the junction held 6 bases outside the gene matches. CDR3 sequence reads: CASSPGTGGDAGELFF. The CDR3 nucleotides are TGTGCCAGCAGCCCTGGGACAGGGGGCGACGCCGGGGAGCTGTTTTTT.

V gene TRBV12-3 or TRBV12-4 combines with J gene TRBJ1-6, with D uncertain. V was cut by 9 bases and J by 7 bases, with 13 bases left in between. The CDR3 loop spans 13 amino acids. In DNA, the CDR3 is TGTGCCAGTATCCGCGGCCCCAATTCACCCCTCCACTTT. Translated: CASIRGPNSPLHF.

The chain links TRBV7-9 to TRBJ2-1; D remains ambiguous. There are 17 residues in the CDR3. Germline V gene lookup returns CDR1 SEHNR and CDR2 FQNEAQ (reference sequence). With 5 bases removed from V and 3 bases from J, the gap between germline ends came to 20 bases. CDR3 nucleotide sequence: TGTGCCAGCAGCCGGGTAAGGGTTCAGGAGTACTACAATGAGCAGTTCTTC. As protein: CASSRVRVQEYYNEQFF. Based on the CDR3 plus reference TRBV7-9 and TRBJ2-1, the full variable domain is DTGVSQNPRHKITKRGQNVTFRCDPISEHNRLYWYRQTLGQGPEFLTYFQNEAQLEKSRLLSDRFSAERPKGSFSTLEIQRTEQGDSAMYLCASSRVRVQEYYNEQFFGPGTRLTVL.

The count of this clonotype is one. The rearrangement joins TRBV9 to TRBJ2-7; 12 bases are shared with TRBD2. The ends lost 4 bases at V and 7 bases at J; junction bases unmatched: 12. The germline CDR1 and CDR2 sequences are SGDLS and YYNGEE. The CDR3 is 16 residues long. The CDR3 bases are TGTGCCAGCAGCCCTAGGACTAGCGGGATCAACAATGAGCAGTACTTC. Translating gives CASSPRTSGINNEQYF. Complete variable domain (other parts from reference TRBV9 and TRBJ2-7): DSGVTQTPKHLITATGQRVTLRCSPRSGDLSVYWYQQSLDQGLQFLIQYYNGEERAKGNILERFSAQQFPDLHSELNLSSLELGDSALYFCASSPRTSGINNEQYFGPGTRLTVT.

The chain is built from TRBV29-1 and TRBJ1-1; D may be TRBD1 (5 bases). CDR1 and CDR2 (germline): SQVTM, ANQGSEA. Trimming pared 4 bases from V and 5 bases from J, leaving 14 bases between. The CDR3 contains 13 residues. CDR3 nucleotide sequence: TGCAGCGTTGGGGCAGGGAGGTATACTGAAGCTTTCTTT. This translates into CSVGAGRYTEAFF.

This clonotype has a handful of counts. The CDR3 DNA sequence: TGCGCCAGCAGCCACCTAAGGACAAAAGCGAACACTGAAGCTTTCTTT. Protein product: CASSHLRTKANTEAFF. This chain connects TRBV4-1 to TRBJ1-1; tentatively, D is TRBD1 (5 bases). V was shortened by 3 bases and J by 1 base, with 15 bases between the two germline ends. Germline V CDR1 and CDR2: MGHRA, YSYEKL. The CDR3 spans 16 residues.

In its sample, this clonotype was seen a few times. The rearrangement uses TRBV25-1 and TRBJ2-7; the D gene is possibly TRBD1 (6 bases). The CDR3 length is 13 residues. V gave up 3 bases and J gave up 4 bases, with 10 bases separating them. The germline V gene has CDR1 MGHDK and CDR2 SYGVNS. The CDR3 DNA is TGTGCCAGCAGTGACCGGGACATTTACGAGCAGTACTTC. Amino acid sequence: CASSDRDIYEQYF.

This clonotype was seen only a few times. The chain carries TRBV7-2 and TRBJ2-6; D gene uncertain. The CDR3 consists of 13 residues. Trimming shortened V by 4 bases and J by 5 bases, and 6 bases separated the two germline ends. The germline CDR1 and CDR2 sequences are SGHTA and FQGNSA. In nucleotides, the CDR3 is TGTGCCAGCAGCTCGGCATGGGCCAACGTCCTGACTTTC. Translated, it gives CASSSAWANVLTF.

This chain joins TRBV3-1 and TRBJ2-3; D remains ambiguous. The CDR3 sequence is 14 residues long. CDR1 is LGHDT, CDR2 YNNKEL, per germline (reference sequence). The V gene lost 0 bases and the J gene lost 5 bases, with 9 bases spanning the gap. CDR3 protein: CASSQDSAGDTQYF. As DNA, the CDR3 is TGTGCCAGCAGCCAAGATTCGGCTGGAGATACGCAGTATTTT.

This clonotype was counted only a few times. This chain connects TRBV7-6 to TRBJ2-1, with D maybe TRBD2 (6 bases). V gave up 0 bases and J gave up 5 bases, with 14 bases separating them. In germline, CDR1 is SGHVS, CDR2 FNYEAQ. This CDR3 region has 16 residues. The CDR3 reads CASSLAWVADDNEQFF. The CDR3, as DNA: TGTGCCAGCAGCTTAGCGTGGGTAGCGGATGACAATGAGCAGTTCTTC.

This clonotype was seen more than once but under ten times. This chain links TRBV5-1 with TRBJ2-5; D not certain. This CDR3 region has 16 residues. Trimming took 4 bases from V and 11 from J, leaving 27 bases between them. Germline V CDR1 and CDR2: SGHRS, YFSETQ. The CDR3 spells CASSPTGPISTNEQYF. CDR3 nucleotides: TGCGCCAGCAGCCCGACCGGTCCTATCAGTACTAATGAGCAGTACTTC.

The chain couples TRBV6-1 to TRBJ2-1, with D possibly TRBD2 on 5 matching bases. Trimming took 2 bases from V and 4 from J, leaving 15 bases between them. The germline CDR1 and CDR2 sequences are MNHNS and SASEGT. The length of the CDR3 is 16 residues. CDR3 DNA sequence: TGTGCCAGCAGTGAACCCCCGGCTAGCCCATACAATGAGCAGTTCTTC. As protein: CASSEPPASPYNEQFF.

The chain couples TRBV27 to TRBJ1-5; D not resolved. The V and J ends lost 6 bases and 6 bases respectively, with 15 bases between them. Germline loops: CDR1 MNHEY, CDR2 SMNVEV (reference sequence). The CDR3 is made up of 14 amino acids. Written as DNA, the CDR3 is TGTGCCAGCAGCCGACATAGGAACACTCAGCCCCAGCATTTT. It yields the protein CASSRHRNTQPQHF.

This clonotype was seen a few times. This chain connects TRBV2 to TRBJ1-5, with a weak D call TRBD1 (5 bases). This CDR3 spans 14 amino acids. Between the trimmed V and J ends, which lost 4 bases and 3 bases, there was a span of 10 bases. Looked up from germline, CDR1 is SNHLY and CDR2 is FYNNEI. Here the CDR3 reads CASSARDPNQPQHF. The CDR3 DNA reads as TGTGCCAGCAGTGCCAGGGACCCCAATCAGCCCCAGCATTTT.

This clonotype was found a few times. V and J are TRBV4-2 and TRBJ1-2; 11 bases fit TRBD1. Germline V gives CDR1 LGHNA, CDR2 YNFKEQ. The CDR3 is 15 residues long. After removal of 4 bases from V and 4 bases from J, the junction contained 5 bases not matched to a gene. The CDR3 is CASSLRTGGAYGYTF. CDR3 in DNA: TGTGCCAGCAGCCTCCGGACAGGGGGCGCCTATGGCTACACCTTC.

The CDR3 DNA sequence: TGTGCCTGGAGGGGGACTAGCGGGTGGGGCAATGAGCAGTTCTTC. Amino acid sequence: CAWRGTSGWGNEQFF. This chain links TRBV30 with TRBJ2-1, with 12 bases that match TRBD2. The CDR3 sequence is 15 residues long. After removal of 3 bases from V and 6 bases from J, the junction contained 6 bases not matched to a gene. From germline, CDR1 is GTSNPN and CDR2 SVGIG (reference sequence). Together with reference TRBV30 and TRBJ2-1, the CDR3 gives the full variable domain: SQTIHQWPATLVQPVGSPLSLECTVEGTSNPNLYWYRQAAGRGLQLLFYSVGIGQISSEVPQNLSASRPQDRQFILSSKKLLLSDSGFYLCAWRGTSGWGNEQFFGPGTRLTVL.

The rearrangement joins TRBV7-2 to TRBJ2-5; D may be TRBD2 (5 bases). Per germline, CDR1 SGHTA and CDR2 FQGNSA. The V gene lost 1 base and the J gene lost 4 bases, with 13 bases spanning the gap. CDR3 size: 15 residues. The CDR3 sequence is CASSLVGIQGETQYF. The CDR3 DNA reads TGTGCCAGCAGCTTAGTCGGGATCCAAGGAGAGACCCAGTACTTC.